This T cell receptor beta chain came from a study of blood T cell repertoires in COVID-19. Overall study context: Specimens from acute and convalescent COVID-19 originated in the United States, Italy and Spain. Sources were T cells, B-cell-depleted T cells, or PBMCs; the material itself was cDNA or gDNA.

Germline lookup yields CDR1 MNHEY and CDR2 SVGAGI. Trimming cost V 7 bases and J 0 bases, with 13 bases left between them. This CDR3 has 15 amino acids. The authors' processing: Amplification of reference gene primers provided the estimated nucleated cell counts. Assay used: immunoSEQ multiplex PCR; TCRdb lists only in-frame clones, some missing. V, J and clone size are those of that table, while D and trimming were read from the DNA. The sample has about 240,000 clones; around 83% are singletons. The chain carries TRBV6-5 and TRBJ2-1; D remains unclear. This receptor was obtained from a woman aged 55-69 years with active or convalescent COVID-19. The sequenced sample consisted of peripheral blood. CDR3 in DNA: TGTGCCAGCACCCCCGGGTCACTCTCCTACAATGAGCAGTTCTTC. This gives the protein CASTPGSLSYNEQFF.